This TCR beta chain was observed in a study of cytomegalovirus exposure and HLA in healthy donors. Study summary: Prior work identified around 100 million unique TCR beta sequences in roughly 190 million T cells. Of the donors genotyped, 398 in all, about 80% fell in the Caucasian-associated ancestry cluster. Study observations and caveats: Analyses of presence/absence relied on an assumption of roughly uniform sequencing depth across donors. Earlier analysis looked at TCR beta V segments, and most were productive about 87% or about 30% of the time.

Germline CDR1 SGHDT, CDR2 YYEEEE. V was clipped by 4 bases and J by 4 bases; unmatched bases: 4. The CDR3 runs 13 residues. Amplification used 60 Vbeta primers and 13 Jbeta primers. Assay used: immunoSEQ multiplex PCR; TCRdb lists only in-frame clones, some missing. The sample includes approximately 120,000 clones, 80% to 90% seen only once; the top ten take approximately 0.99%. Concerning this clone: Its cognate antigen is unknown.

The source is a woman aged 25 to 39 in good health and CMV-seronegative. V gene TRBV5-6 combines with J gene TRBJ1-2, with 7 bases fitting TRBD1. Sequenced sample: PBMCs. The CDR3, as DNA: TGTGCCAGCAGCGAGGGACAGACCTATGGCTACACCTTC. Translated: CASSEGQTYGYTF.